This T cell receptor (beta chain) was identified during a study of cytomegalovirus exposure and HLA in healthy donors. About this clone itself: Antigen specificity is unknown.

Primers for the PCR totalled 60 Vbeta and 13 Jbeta. Data came from immunoSEQ multiplex PCR; TCRdb stores just in-frame clones and leaves some out. This repertoire shows over 120,000 clones, over 65% found once; its top ten account for around 3.2%. With V trimmed by 3 bases and J by 8 bases, 16 bases remained unmatched. Per the germline V gene, CDR1 is MDHEN and CDR2 is SYDVKM. This CDR3 comprises 17 residues. Overall study findings and caveats: Per published accounts, TCR beta sequences correctly predicted the HLA-A and HLA-B alleles of most subjects.

This receptor was obtained from a female donor in good health and CMV-seronegative. This chain joins TRBV28 and TRBJ1-2; 9 bases are shared with TRBD1. The sample consisted of PBMCs. The CDR3 DNA is TGTGCCAGCAGTTTGAGCACAGGGACAGGGCCGCGAAGCGGCTACACCTTC. Residues: CASSLSTGTGPRSGYTF.